This T cell receptor beta chain stems from a study of CD8+CD57+ T cells in acquired aplastic anemia. A few counts support this clonotype. TCR beta VDJ and CDR3 profiles were obtained from a genomic DNA template. In TCRdb, the reads were re-called with MiXCR into one record per CDR3 protein. The data hold some 120,000 distinct CDR3 sequences, with about 48% observed a single time. The CDR3 totals 13 residues. Germline V gene sequence: CDR1 KGHSH, CDR2 LQKENI. V lost 5 bases to trimming and J lost 1 base, with 5 bases between them. This receptor was identified in a human donor in good health, serving as a control. The sequenced material came from sorted CD4+, CD8+, or CD8+CD57+ T cells (not recorded which) from PBMCs. The chain couples TRBV18 to TRBJ2-2; D uncertain. In DNA form, the CDR3 reads TGTGCCAGCTCAAACCAGAACACCGGGGAGCTGTTTTTT. It is translated as CASSNQNTGELFF.